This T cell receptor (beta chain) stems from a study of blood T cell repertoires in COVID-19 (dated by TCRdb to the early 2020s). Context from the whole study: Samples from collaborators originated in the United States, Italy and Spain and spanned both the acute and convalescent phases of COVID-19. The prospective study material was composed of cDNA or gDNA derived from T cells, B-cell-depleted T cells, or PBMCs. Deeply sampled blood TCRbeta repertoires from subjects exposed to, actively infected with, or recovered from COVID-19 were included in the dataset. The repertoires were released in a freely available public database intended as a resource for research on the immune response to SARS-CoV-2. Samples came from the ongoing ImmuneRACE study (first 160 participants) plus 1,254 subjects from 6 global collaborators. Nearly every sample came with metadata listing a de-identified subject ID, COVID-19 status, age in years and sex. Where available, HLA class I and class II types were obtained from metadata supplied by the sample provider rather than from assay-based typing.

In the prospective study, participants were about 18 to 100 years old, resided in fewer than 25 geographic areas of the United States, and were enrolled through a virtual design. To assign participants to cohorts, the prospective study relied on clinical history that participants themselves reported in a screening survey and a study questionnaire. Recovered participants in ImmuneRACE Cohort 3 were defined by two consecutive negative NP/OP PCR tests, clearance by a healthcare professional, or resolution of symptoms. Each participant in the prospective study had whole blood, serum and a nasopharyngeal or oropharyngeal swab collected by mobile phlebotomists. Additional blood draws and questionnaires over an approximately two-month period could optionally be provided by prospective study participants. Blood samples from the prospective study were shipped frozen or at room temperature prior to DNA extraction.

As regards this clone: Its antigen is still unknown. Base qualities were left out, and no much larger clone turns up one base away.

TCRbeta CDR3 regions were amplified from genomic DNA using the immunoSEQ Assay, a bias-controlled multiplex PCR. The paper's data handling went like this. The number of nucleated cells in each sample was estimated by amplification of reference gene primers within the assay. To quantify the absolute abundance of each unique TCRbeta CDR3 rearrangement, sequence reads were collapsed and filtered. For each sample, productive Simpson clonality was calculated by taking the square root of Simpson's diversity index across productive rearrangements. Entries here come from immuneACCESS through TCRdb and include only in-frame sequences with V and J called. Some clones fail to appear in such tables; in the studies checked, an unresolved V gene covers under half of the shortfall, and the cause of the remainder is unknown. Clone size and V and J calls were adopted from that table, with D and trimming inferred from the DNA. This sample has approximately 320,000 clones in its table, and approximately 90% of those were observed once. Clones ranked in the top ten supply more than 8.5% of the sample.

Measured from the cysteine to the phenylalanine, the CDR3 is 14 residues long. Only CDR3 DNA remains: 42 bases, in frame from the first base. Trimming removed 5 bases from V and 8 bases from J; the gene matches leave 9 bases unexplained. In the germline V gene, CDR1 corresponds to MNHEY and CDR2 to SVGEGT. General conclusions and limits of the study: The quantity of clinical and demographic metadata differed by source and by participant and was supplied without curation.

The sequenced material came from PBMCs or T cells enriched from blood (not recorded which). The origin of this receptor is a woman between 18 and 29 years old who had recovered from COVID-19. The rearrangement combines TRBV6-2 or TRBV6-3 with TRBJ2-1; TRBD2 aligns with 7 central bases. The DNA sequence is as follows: TGTGCCAGCAGTCGCTGGCGGGAGTGGGATGAGCAGTTCTTC. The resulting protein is CASSRWREWDEQFF.